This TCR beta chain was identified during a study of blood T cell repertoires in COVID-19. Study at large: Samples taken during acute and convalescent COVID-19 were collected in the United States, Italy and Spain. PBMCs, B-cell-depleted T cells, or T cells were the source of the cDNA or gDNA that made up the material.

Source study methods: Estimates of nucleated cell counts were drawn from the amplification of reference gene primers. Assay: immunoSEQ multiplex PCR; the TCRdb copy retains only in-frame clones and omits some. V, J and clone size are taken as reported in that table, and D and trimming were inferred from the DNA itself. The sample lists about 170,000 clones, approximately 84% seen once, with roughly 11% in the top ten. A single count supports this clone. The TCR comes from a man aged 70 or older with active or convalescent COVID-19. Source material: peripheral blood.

CDR3 in DNA: TGTGCCAGCAGCACGGAGTCGAACACCGGGGAGCTGTTTTTT. As protein: CASSTESNTGELFF. The chain combines TRBV7-8 with TRBJ2-2, with D hard to call. From germline, CDR1 is SGHVS and CDR2 FQNEAQ. The CDR3 covers 14 residues. Trimming left V 5 bases short and J 0 bases short, with 7 bases between.